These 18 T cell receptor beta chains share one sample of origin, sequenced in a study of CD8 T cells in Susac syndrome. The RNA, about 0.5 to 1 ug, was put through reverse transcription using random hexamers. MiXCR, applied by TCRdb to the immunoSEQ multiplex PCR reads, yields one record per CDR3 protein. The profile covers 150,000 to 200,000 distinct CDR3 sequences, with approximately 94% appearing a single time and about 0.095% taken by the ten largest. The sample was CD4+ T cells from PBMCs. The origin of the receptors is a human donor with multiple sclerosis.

CDR3 amino acids: CASSLRREGLYEQYF. Here the CDR3 DNA reads TGTGCCAGCAGCTTACGGCGGGAGGGCCTCTACGAGCAGTACTTC. V is TRBV7-2 and J is TRBJ2-7, with 9 bases identical to TRBD2. CDR1 is SGHTA and CDR2 is FQGNSA in the germline V gene. The CDR3 contains 15 residues. The J segment lost 3 bases and the V segment lost 2 bases, leaving 5 bases of the junction unmatched.

This CDR3 reads CASSLGGGRAAYEQYF. The CDR3 region has the DNA TGTGCCAGCAGTCTCGGTGGTGGGAGGGCCGCCTACGAGCAGTACTTC. This chain joins TRBV12-3 or TRBV12-4 and TRBJ2-7; TRBD2 matches at 7 bases. This CDR3 has 16 amino acids. With 5 bases clipped from V and 2 bases from J, the junction kept 12 bases outside the gene matches.

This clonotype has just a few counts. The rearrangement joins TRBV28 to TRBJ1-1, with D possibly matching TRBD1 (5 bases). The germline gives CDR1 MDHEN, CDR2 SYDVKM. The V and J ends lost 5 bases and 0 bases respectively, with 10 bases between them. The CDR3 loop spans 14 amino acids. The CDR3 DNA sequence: TGTGCCAGCAGTCCGGGACGGTTGAACACTGAAGCTTTCTTT. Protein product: CASSPGRLNTEAFF.

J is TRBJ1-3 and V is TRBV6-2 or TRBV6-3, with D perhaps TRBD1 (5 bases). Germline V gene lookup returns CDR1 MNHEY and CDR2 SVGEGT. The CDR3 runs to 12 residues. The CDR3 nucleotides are TGTGCGGGGCCCTGTGAAGGAAACACCATATATTTT. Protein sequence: CAGPCEGNTIYF.

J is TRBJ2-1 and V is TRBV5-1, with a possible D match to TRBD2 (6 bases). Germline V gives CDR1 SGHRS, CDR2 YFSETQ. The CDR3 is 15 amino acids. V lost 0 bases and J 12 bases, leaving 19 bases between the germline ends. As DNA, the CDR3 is TGCGCCAGCAGCTTGGGCCTTAACTTAGGCGGGATGCAGTTCTTC. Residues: CASSLGLNLGGMQFF. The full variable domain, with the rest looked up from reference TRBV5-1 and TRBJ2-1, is KAGVTQTPRYLIKTRGQQVTLSCSPISGHRSVSWYQQTPGQGLQFLFEYFSETQRNKGNFPGRFSGRQFSNSRSEMNVSTLELGDSALYLCASSLGLNLGGMQFFGPGTRLTVL.

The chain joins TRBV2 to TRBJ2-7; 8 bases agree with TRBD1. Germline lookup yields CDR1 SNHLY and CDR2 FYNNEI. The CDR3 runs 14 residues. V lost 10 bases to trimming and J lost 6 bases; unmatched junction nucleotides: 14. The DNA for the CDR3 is TGTGCCACCCGGCAAGGACAGGGAAAATCCGAGCAGTACTTC. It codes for CATRQGQGKSEQYF.

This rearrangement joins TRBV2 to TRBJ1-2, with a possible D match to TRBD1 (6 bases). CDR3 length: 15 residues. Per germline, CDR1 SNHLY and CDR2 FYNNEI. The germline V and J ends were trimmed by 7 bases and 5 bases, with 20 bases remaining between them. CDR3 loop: CASIAGDPKIYGYTF. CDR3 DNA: TGTGCCAGCATCGCAGGGGACCCTAAAATTTATGGCTACACCTTC. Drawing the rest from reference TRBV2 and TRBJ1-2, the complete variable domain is EPEVTQTPSHQVTQMGQEVILRCVPISNHLYFYWYRQILGQKVEFLVSFYNNEISEKSEIFDDQFSVERPDGSNFTLKIRSTKLEDSAMYFCASIAGDPKIYGYTFGSGTRLTVV.

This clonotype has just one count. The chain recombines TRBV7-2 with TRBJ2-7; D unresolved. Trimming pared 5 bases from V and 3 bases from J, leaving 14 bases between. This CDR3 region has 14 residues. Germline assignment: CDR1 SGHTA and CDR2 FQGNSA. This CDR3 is CASSPDRRDYEQYF. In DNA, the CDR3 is TGTGCCAGCAGCCCTGACCGGCGCGACTACGAGCAGTACTTC.

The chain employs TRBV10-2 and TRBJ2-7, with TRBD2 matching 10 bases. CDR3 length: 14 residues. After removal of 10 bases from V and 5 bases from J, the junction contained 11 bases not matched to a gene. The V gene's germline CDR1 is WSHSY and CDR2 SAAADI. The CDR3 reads CATRLAGPGHEQYF. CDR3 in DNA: TGCGCCACTAGACTAGCGGGCCCGGGACACGAGCAGTACTTC.

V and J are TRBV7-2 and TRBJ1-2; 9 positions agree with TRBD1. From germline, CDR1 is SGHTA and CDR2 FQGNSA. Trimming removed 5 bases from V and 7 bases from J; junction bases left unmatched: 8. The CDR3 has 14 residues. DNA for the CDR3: TGTGCCAGCAGCCGCCTACAGGGGGCAGGTGGCTACACCTTC. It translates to CASSRLQGAGGYTF.

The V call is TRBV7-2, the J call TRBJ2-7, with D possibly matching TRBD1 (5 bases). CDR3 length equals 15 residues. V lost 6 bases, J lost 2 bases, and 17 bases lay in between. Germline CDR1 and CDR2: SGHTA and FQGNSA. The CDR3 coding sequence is TGTGCCAGCAGTCCGGACACAACAACACCCTACGAGCAGTACTTC. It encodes CASSPDTTTPYEQYF.

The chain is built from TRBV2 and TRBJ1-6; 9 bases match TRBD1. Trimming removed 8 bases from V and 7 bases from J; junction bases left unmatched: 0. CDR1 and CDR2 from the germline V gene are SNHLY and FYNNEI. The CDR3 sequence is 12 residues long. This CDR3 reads CASGTGNSPLHF. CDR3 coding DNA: TGTGCCAGCGGGACAGGGAATTCACCCCTCCACTTT.

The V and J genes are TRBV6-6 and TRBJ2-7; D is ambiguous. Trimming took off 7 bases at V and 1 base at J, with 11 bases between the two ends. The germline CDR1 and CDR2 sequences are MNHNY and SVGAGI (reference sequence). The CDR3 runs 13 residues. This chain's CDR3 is CASTSSSSYEQYF. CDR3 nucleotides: TGTGCCAGCACCTCATCTTCGTCCTACGAGCAGTACTTC.

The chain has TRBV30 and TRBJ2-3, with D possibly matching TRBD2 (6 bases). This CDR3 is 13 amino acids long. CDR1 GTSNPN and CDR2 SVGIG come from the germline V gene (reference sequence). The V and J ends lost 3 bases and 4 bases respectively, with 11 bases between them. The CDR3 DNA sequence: TGTGCCTGGAGAAGGGCGGGGCCAGATACGCAGTATTTT. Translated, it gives CAWRRAGPDTQYF.

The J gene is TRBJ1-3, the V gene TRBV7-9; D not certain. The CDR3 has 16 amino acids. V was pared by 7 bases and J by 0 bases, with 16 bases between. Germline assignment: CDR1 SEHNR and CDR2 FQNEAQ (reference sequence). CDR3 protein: CASNPRTQSSGNTIYF. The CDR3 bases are TGTGCCAGCAACCCTCGGACGCAGAGCTCTGGAAACACCATATATTTT. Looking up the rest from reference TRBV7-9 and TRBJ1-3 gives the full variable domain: DTGVSQNPRHKITKRGQNVTFRCDPISEHNRLYWYRQTLGQGPEFLTYFQNEAQLEKSRLLSDRFSAERPKGSFSTLEIQRTEQGDSAMYLCASNPRTQSSGNTIYFGEGSWLTVV.

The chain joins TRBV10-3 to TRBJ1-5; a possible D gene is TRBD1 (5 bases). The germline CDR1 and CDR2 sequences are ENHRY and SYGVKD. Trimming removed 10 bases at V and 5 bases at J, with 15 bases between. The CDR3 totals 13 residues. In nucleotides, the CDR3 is TGTGCCACGTGCGCGGGGCCCGATCAGCCCCAGCATTTT. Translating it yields CATCAGPDQPQHF.

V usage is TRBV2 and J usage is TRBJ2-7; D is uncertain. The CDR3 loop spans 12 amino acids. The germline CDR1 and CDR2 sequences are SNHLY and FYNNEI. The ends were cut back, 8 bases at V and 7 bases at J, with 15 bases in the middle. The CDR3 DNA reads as TGTGCCAGCGTGGGCTTAGGACGTGAGCAGTACTTC. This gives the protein CASVGLGREQYF.

The CDR3 DNA follows: TGCAGTGCTAGAGGGACAGGGGGCAGCTATGGCTACACCTTC. The encoded protein is CSARGTGGSYGYTF. V and J are TRBV20-1 and TRBJ1-2; 11 nucleotides line up with TRBD1. This CDR3 has 14 amino acids. Germline CDR1 DFQATT, CDR2 SNEGSKA (reference sequence). V shed 1 base and J 4 bases; nucleotides not matched to a gene: 2.